One and the same sample provided the 20 T cell receptor beta chains below, sequenced in a study of shared clonotypes between healthy human individuals. The data were produced by immunoSEQ multiplex PCR, yet TCRdb's version contains in-frame clones alone and is incomplete. Here the sample spans 780,000 or so clones, approximately 77% being singletons. What was sequenced was memory CD4+ T cells sorted from blood. Regarding subset: CD45RA-negative fraction. The receptors were gathered from a woman younger than 45 in good health.

V usage is TRBV28 and J usage is TRBJ2-1; 8 bases align to TRBD2. The CDR3 length is 15 residues. Per germline, CDR1 MDHEN and CDR2 SYDVKM. The V and J ends lost 2 bases and 7 bases, in that order; junction bases with no gene match: 7. The CDR3 sequence is CASSLVSGRINEQFF. CDR3 DNA: TGTGCCAGCAGTTTAGTGAGCGGGAGAATAAATGAGCAGTTCTTC.

This chain uses TRBV6-5 with TRBJ2-7; 9 bases fit TRBD1. In germline, CDR1 is MNHEY, CDR2 SVGAGI. V dropped 6 bases and J dropped 6; count of bases not matched to a gene: 9. This CDR3 is 14 amino acids long. CDR3 in DNA: TGTGCCAGCAGGGCCGGGACAGGGCTTCGCGAGCAGTACTTC. Translation: CASRAGTGLREQYF.

This chain joins TRBV21-1 and TRBJ2-7; the table's D call, TRBD2, has no DNA check behind it. TRBV21-1 is labeled a pseudogene. CDR3 length: 16 residues. The CDR3 region has the DNA TGTGCCAGCAGCAAAAAAGCCCTTGAGGGAGCCTACGAGCAGTACTTC. Translated: CASSKKALEGAYEQYF.

This chain joins TRBV2 and TRBJ2-7, with TRBD1 matching 9 bases. This CDR3 contains 14 residues. Germline V gene data show CDR1 as SNHLY and CDR2 as FYNNEI. V dropped 4 bases and J dropped 2; count of bases not matched to a gene: 3. CDR3 residues: CASSGTGETYEQYF. The DNA of the CDR3 is TGTGCCAGCAGTGGGACAGGGGAAACCTACGAGCAGTACTTC.

This clone has more than one count but fewer than ten. This sequence joins TRBV27 and TRBJ1-1; possibly TRBD1 for D (5 bases). Looked up from germline, CDR1 is MNHEY and CDR2 is SMNVEV (reference sequence). The ends were cut back, 8 bases at V and 2 bases at J, with 12 bases in the middle. The CDR3 is 13 residues long. The DNA of the CDR3 is TGTGCCAGCTCAGGGTCTGGAAACACTGAAGCTTTCTTT. Translating gives CASSGSGNTEAFF.

This chain joins TRBV18 and TRBJ2-5; D perhaps matches TRBD1 (5 bases). The germline V gene has CDR1 KGHSH and CDR2 LQKENI. CDR3 length: 13 amino acids. V shed 4 bases and J shed 3 bases, with 9 bases lying between them. The CDR3 spells CASSQGSEETQYF. DNA for the CDR3: TGTGCCAGCTCACAGGGGTCAGAAGAGACCCAGTACTTC. Together with reference TRBV18 and TRBJ2-5, the CDR3 gives the full variable domain: NAGVMQNPRHLVRRRGQEARLRCSPMKGHSHVYWYRQLPEEGLKFMVYLQKENIIDESGMPKERFSAEFPKEGPSILRIQQVVRGDSAAYFCASSQGSEETQYFGPGTRLLVL.

On this clone: The sample contains more than one DNA sequence encoding this CDR3. This chain uses TRBV4-1 with TRBJ2-3; D is unresolved. Between the trimmed V and J ends, which lost 0 bases and 1 base, there was a span of 8 bases. Germline V lookup: CDR1 MGHRA, CDR2 YSYEKL. This CDR3 region has 15 residues. Here the CDR3 DNA reads TGCGCCAGCAGCCAAGAGGGTGGCGGCACAGATACGCAGTATTTT. This encodes CASSQEGGGTDTQYF.

The sample holds many counts of this clone. The identical CDR3 is also encoded by other nucleotide sequences in the sample. J is TRBJ1-3 and V is TRBV5-1; the match to TRBD1 covers 7 bases. V lost 4 bases to trimming and J lost 4 bases; unmatched junction nucleotides: 5. Germline CDR1 reads SGHRS; CDR2 reads YFSETQ. The CDR3 covers 14 residues. This CDR3 is CASSPGTAGNTIYF. The CDR3, as DNA: TGCGCCAGCAGCCCCGGGACAGCAGGAAACACCATATATTTT.

This clone was seen just once. The chain links TRBV5-1 to TRBJ2-1; D is ambiguous. The CDR3 totals 15 residues. Germline V gene data show CDR1 as SGHRS and CDR2 as YFSETQ. V was cut by 4 bases and J by 5 bases, with 16 bases left in between. The CDR3 coding sequence is TGCGCCAGCAGCCGGTGGACCGGAAACAACAATGAGCAGTTCTTC. Protein: CASSRWTGNNNEQFF. The variable domain in full, completed from reference TRBV5-1 and TRBJ2-1, reads KAGVTQTPRYLIKTRGQQVTLSCSPISGHRSVSWYQQTPGQGLQFLFEYFSETQRNKGNFPGRFSGRQFSNSRSEMNVSTLELGDSALYLCASSRWTGNNNEQFFGPGTRLTVL.

This chain links TRBV6-1 with TRBJ1-2, with D maybe TRBD1 (5 bases). Trimming shortened V by 4 bases and J by 12 bases, and 12 bases separated the two germline ends. CDR3 size: 11 residues. CDR1 MNHNS and CDR2 SASEGT come from the germline V gene. For the CDR3, the DNA is TGTGCCAGCAGTGGCGGCAGCAGGGACACCTTC. It specifies CASSGGSRDTF.

The chain couples TRBV4-1 to TRBJ1-5, with unresolved D. The CDR3 has 13 residues. Germline assignment: CDR1 MGHRA and CDR2 YSYEKL. The V end lost 0 bases, the J end lost 9 bases, and 9 bases lay between the germline ends. CDR3 coding DNA: TGCGCCAGCAGCCAAGATTCCCTAGGGCCCCAGCATTTT. It yields the protein CASSQDSLGPQHF.

This sequence joins TRBV28 and TRBJ1-1; maybe TRBD1 (5 bases). V shed 6 bases and J shed 3 bases, with 17 bases lying between them. CDR3 length: 15 residues. Germline V gene lookup returns CDR1 MDHEN and CDR2 SYDVKM. CDR3 coding DNA: TGTGCCAGCAGCTCCTCCGGGGCGGGCTACACTGAAGCTTTCTTT. It encodes CASSSSGAGYTEAFF.

This clone showed up many times. This chain links TRBV19 with TRBJ2-7; 8 bases line up with TRBD1. V dropped 9 bases and J dropped 3; count of bases not matched to a gene: 1. CDR1 and CDR2 from the germline V gene are LNHDA and SQIVND (reference sequence). CDR3 length: 11 residues. This chain's CDR3 is CASGQGYEQYF. The CDR3 DNA reads as TGTGCCAGCGGACAGGGCTACGAGCAGTACTTC.

The chain recombines TRBV5-4 with TRBJ2-5; 12 bases line up with TRBD2. CDR1 and CDR2 from the germline V gene are SGHNT and YYREEE (reference sequence). With V trimmed by 1 base and J by 3 bases, 1 base remained unmatched. The CDR3 runs to 15 residues. The CDR3 spells CASSLRLAGEETQYF. The CDR3 DNA sequence: TGTGCCAGCAGCTTGAGACTAGCGGGAGAAGAGACCCAGTACTTC.

The rearrangement joins TRBV30 to TRBJ2-3; D call uncertain. Germline-derived CDR1 and CDR2 are GTSNPN and SVGIG (reference sequence). V lost 3 bases and J lost 9, with 13 bases in between. The CDR3 consists of 12 residues. CDR3 protein: CAWSALPRTQYF. The CDR3, as DNA: TGTGCCTGGAGCGCCCTGCCCAGGACGCAGTATTTT.

This clone occurred a few times. CDR3 residues: CASSSWETATNEKLFF. The CDR3 nucleotides read TGTGCCAGCAGCTCCTGGGAGACTGCAACTAATGAAAAACTGTTTTTT. The chain carries TRBV5-5 and TRBJ1-4; the D is unclear. This CDR3 spans 16 amino acids. Germline assignment: CDR1 SGHKS and CDR2 YYEKEE (reference sequence). The V end lost 3 bases, the J end lost 0 bases, and 12 bases lay between the germline ends.

This clone was seen ten or more times. CDR3 nucleotide sequence: TGTGCCAGCAGTTTCGGGGCCGACAGTCAGACCCAGTACTTC. Translating gives CASSFGADSQTQYF. The chain recombines TRBV6-5 with TRBJ2-5; possibly TRBD1 or TRBD2 for D (5 bases each). The V gene lost 4 bases and the J gene lost 6 bases, with 15 bases spanning the gap. This CDR3 contains 14 residues. Germline V gives CDR1 MNHEY, CDR2 SVGAGI.

The J gene is TRBJ2-3, the V gene TRBV29-1; D may be TRBD1 (5 bases). Looked up from germline, CDR1 is SQVTM and CDR2 is ANQGSEA. Deletions cut 4 bases from V and 2 bases from J, with 13 bases between. This CDR3 region has 14 residues. CDR3 nucleotides: TGCAGCGTTGGGGGCCAGAGCCTCACAGATACGCAGTATTTT. This encodes CSVGGQSLTDTQYF.

This clone appeared a few times. The chain is built from TRBV7-8 and TRBJ2-7; possible D gene TRBD1, 5 bases. CDR3 size: 14 residues. Trimming took 5 bases from V and 2 from J, leaving 13 bases between them. Germline V gene data show CDR1 as SGHVS and CDR2 as FQNEAQ. CDR3 sequence: CASSPTVIPYEQYF. The DNA for the CDR3 is TGTGCCAGCAGCCCGACAGTGATCCCCTACGAGCAGTACTTC.

V is TRBV19 and J is TRBJ1-3; no clear D gene. The V gene's germline CDR1 is LNHDA and CDR2 SQIVND (reference sequence). The V end lost 4 bases, the J end lost 6 bases, and 13 bases lay between the germline ends. The CDR3 is made up of 14 amino acids. In nucleotides, the CDR3 is TGTGCCAGTAGTAGTGGTGCAGGCATAAACACCATATATTTT. Residues: CASSSGAGINTIYF.